The rows below give T cell receptor beta chains drawn from one sample of a study of blood T cell repertoires in COVID-19. Clones were read by immunoSEQ multiplex PCR, and TCRdb kept only the in-frame ones, dropping some. The sample records about 72,000 clones, about nine tenths being singletons. The sample comprised peripheral blood. The receptors derive from a man aged 65-85 years with active or convalescent COVID-19. CDR3s include the opening cysteine and the closing phenylalanine or tryptophan. The D gene is left open where the match is weak. Clone size appears in some rows only: once, few, many, or a class for an expanded clone.

size,D,V,length,J,CDR3,DNA
NA,NA,TRBV11-3,13,TRBJ1-5,CASSSPGGQPQHF,TGTGCCAGCAGCTCACCGGGGGGGCAGCCCCAGCATTTT
NA,NA,TRBV4-2,15,TRBJ1-4,CASSQGQDSNEKLFF,TGTGCCAGCAGCCAAGGCCAGGATAGTAATGAAAAACTGTTTTTT
NA,NA,TRBV28,16,TRBJ2-7,CASLGLSGTITYEQYF,TGTGCCAGCCTGGGTCTAAGCGGGACAATAACCTACGAGCAGTACTTC
NA,TRBD1,TRBV6-6,14,TRBJ1-5,CASSPTGGNQPQHF,TGTGCCAGCAGCCCGACAGGGGGCAATCAGCCCCAGCATTTT
NA,TRBD1,TRBV3-1/TRBV3-2,16,TRBJ2-1,CASSPRTGGVRDEQFF,TGTGCCAGCAGCCCCAGGACAGGGGGGGTTCGAGATGAGCAGTTCTTC
NA,TRBD2,TRBV10-3,15,TRBJ2-7,CAISEMAGGDYEQYF,TGTGCCATCAGTGAGATGGCGGGAGGGGATTACGAGCAGTACTTC
NA,TRBD1,TRBV4-1,15,TRBJ2-3,CASSPWDRSTDTQYF,TGCGCCAGCAGCCCTTGGGACAGGTCCACAGATACGCAGTATTTT
NA,TRBD1,TRBV13,15,TRBJ1-1,CASSPGTGRNTEAFF,TGTGCCAGCAGCCCAGGGACAGGCCGGAACACTGAAGCTTTCTTT
many,NA,TRBV30,11,TRBJ1-2,CAWSVGGFCTF,TGTGCCTGGAGTGTTGGGGGCTTCTGCACCTTC
NA,NA,TRBV6-5,13,TRBJ2-5,CASRLRSGETQYF,TGTGCCAGCAGGCTGAGGAGTGGAGAGACCCAGTACTTC
NA,NA,TRBV28,18,TRBJ1-6,CASRKIEGSGGSYSPLHF,TGTGCCAGCAGAAAGATCGAAGGTTCGGGGGGTTCATATTCACCCCTCCACTTT
NA,NA,TRBV6-5,12,TRBJ1-2,CASSYKGDGYTF,TGTGCCAGCAGTTACAAGGGGGATGGCTACACCTTC
NA,NA,TRBV11-2,14,TRBJ2-3,CASSWTTTTDTQYF,TGTGCCAGCAGCTGGACAACAACCACAGATACGCAGTATTTT
NA,NA,TRBV19,21,TRBJ2-3,CASSMSGNRVGLDLNTDTQYF,TGTGCCAGTAGTATGTCCGGGAACCGGGTGGGTTTGGATTTAAACACAGATACGCAGTATTTT
NA,NA,TRBV28,16,TRBJ2-4,CASSSGQPGAKNIQYF,TGTGCCAGCAGTTCCGGACAACCTGGGGCCAAAAACATTCAGTACTTC
NA,NA,TRBV19,16,TRBJ1-2,CASSTGQQRSVMGYTF,TGTGCCAGTAGTACAGGACAGCAACGAAGCGTTATGGGCTACACCTTC
NA,NA,TRBV4-1,16,TRBJ2-1,CASSQGRSGSYNEQFF,TGCGCCAGCAGCCAAGGGAGGTCCGGCTCCTACAATGAGCAGTTCTTC
once,NA,TRBV5-1,13,TRBJ2-7,CASSPTNSYEQYF,TGCGCCAGCAGCCCGACAAACTCCTACGAGCAGTACTTC
NA,NA,TRBV7-2,14,TRBJ1-5,CASSPTYINQPQHF,TGTGCCAGCAGCCCGACTTACATCAATCAGCCCCAGCATTTT
few,NA,TRBV10-3,16,TRBJ2-7,CAISGASWLSSYEQYF,TGTGCCATCAGTGGGGCTAGCTGGCTGAGTTCCTACGAGCAGTACTTC
NA,NA,TRBV19,15,TRBJ2-1,CASSIGGTRYNEQFF,TGTGCCAGTAGTATCGGCGGGACCAGATACAATGAGCAGTTCTTC
NA,TRBD1,TRBV28,14,TRBJ2-3,CASQRQGWVDTQYF,TGTGCCAGTCAAAGACAGGGGTGGGTAGATACGCAGTATTTT
NA,NA,TRBV9,13,TRBJ1-2,CASTTAGNYGYTF,TGTGCCAGCACCACGGCGGGCAACTATGGCTACACCTTC
NA,NA,TRBV27,15,TRBJ1-1,CASSPTLGGVSYAFF,TGTGCCAGCAGTCCCACCTTGGGGGGAGTATCGTATGCTTTCTTT
once,NA,TRBV9,16,TRBJ2-3,CASSVERASGADTQYF,TGTGCCAGCAGCGTCGAGCGGGCCTCGGGGGCAGATACGCAGTATTTT
NA,TRBD1,TRBV18,13,TRBJ2-7,CASSLGTDYEQYF,TGTGCCAGCTCACTTGGGACAGACTACGAGCAGTACTTC
NA,TRBD1,TRBV7-2,15,TRBJ2-1,CASSLAGTASNEQFF,TGTGCCAGCAGCTTAGCAGGGACAGCGAGCAATGAGCAGTTCTTC
NA,NA,TRBV30,12,TRBJ1-2,CAWTSQGYGYTF,TGTGCCTGGACGTCCCAGGGTTATGGCTACACCTTC
NA,TRBD1,TRBV5-4,15,TRBJ2-4,CASSNPGTGENIQYF,TGTGCCAGCAGCAACCCAGGGACAGGGGAAAACATTCAGTACTTC
NA,NA,TRBV28,13,TRBJ1-2,CASSLGQFYGYTF,TGTGCCAGCAGCCTCGGACAGTTCTATGGCTACACCTTC
once,NA,TRBV6-5,14,TRBJ2-7,CASSSGLTAYEQYF,TGTGCCAGCAGTTCGGGTCTTACTGCCTACGAGCAGTACTTC
NA,TRBD1,TRBV5-8,13,TRBJ1-4,CASSLLQGVGLFF,TGTGCCAGCAGCCTACTCCAGGGGGTCGGACTGTTTTTT
NA,TRBD1,TRBV7-2,13,TRBJ1-6,CASSSQGAGTLHF,TGTGCCAGCAGCTCACAGGGGGCGGGGACCCTCCACTTT
NA,TRBD1,TRBV9,13,TRBJ2-7,CAIQQGALYEQYF,TGTGCCATCCAACAGGGGGCACTTTACGAGCAGTACTTC